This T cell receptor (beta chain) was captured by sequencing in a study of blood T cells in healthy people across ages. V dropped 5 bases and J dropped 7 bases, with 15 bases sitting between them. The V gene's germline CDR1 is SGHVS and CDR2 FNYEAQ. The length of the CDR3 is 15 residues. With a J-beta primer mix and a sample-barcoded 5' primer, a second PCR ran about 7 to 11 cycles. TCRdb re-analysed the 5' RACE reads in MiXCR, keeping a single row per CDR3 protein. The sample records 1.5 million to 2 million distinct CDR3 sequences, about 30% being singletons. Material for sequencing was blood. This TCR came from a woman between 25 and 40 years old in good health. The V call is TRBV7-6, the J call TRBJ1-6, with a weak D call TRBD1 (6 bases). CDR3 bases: TGTGCCAGCAGCGTTCGACAGGAGGCAAATTCACCCCTCCACTTT. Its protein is CASSVRQEANSPLHF.